This TCR beta chain was sequenced for a study of blood T cell repertoires in COVID-19. Study-wide context: Donors in the United States, Italy and Spain gave samples during acute or convalescent COVID-19. T cells, B-cell-depleted T cells, or PBMCs supplied cDNA or gDNA.

CDR3 length: 14 amino acids. V trimming: 6 bases; J trimming: 2 bases; junction bases outside the gene matches: 6. Germline V gene sequence: CDR1 MRHNA, CDR2 SNTAGT. Original analysis: How many nucleated cells were present was estimated from reference gene primer amplification. The protocol was immunoSEQ multiplex PCR, while the TCRdb copy is restricted to in-frame clones and leaves out a portion. D and trimming come from the DNA, and the V and J calls and clone size come from that table. The sample carries about 310,000 clones, about 90% recorded once. The TCR was taken from a man aged 18 to 35 with active or convalescent COVID-19. The sequenced sample was peripheral blood. The chain joins TRBV6-4 to TRBJ1-1; 7 bases are shared with TRBD1. The CDR3, as DNA: TGTGCCAGCAGAGAAGGACAGGAAAACACTGAAGCTTTCTTT. It codes for CASREGQENTEAFF.